This T cell receptor (beta chain) originates from a study of OX40 agonist ivuxolimab in advanced cancers. Study details: Dose-escalation cases comprised hepatocellular carcinoma, melanoma, renal cell or head and neck cancer. The study's findings and limits: Some patients without response likewise showed low normalized clonal expansion. Compared with CD4+, CD8+ T cells on average had more expanded clones.

Profiled with immunoSEQ multiplex PCR; TCRdb holds only in-frame clones, not every one. The sample holds more than 75,000 clones, around 84% seen once. Of note for this clone: Its antigen is undetermined.

The CDR3 runs 12 residues. From germline, CDR1 is SGHVS and CDR2 FQNEAQ. Deletions cut 5 bases from V and 5 bases from J, with 7 bases between. The sequencing here drew on CD4+ or CD8+ T cells sorted from blood, taken in a trial of the OX40 agonist ivuxolimab. This sequence joins TRBV7-8 and TRBJ2-1, with D unclear. The sequence came from an adult with an advanced solid tumor such as melanoma, head and neck, liver or kidney cancer. The CDR3 sequence: CASSPPHNEQFF. As DNA, the CDR3 is TGTGCCAGCAGCCCACCCCACAATGAGCAGTTCTTC.